These T cell receptor beta chains were read from a single sample in a study of control samples from healthy donors and cancer patients. Produced via immunoSEQ multiplex PCR; TCRdb's table is partial and in-frame only. The table lists some 140,000 clones, roughly 90% of them singletons, with about 7.9% in the top ten. Sequencing was done on a sample of PBMCs. These receptors all stem from a man aged 45-65 years with head and neck cancer. Each CDR3 is given with its conserved first and last residue. Fields, in order: D gene, J gene, clone size, V gene, CDR3 DNA, CDR3 protein. D genes are given only for firm matches. Clone size, where shown, is once, few, many, or a class for clones that have expanded.

d_gene: -
j_gene: TRBJ1-2
abundance: -
v_gene: TRBV27
CDR3nt: TGTGCCAGCAGTTTTAGAGCCGAGCTCTATGGCTACACCTTC
CDR3aa: CASSFRAELYGYTF

d_gene: -
j_gene: TRBJ1-1
abundance: -
v_gene: TRBV10-2
CDR3nt: TGCGCCAGCACCTTGACTAACGGGAGACCTAGCACTGAAGCTTTCTTT
CDR3aa: CASTLTNGRPSTEAFF

d_gene: -
j_gene: TRBJ1-5
abundance: -
v_gene: TRBV29-1
CDR3nt: TGCAGCGCGCGAAAGGGCGGTCCCAATCAGCCCCAGCATTTT
CDR3aa: CSARKGGPNQPQHF

d_gene: -
j_gene: TRBJ1-6
abundance: -
v_gene: TRBV19
CDR3nt: TGTGCCAGTAGTATTAACGGTGCCGGAAATTCACCCCTCCACTTT
CDR3aa: CASSINGAGNSPLHF

d_gene: -
j_gene: TRBJ2-5
abundance: -
v_gene: TRBV18
CDR3nt: TGTGCCAGCTCACCACCCAGCTTGTCTAAGGGGACCCAGTACTTC
CDR3aa: CASSPPSLSKGTQYF

d_gene: TRBD2
j_gene: TRBJ2-7
abundance: -
v_gene: TRBV18
CDR3nt: TGTGCCAGCTCACCGGGCGGGACTACCGCTACCTACGAGCAGTACTTC
CDR3aa: CASSPGGTTATYEQYF

d_gene: -
j_gene: TRBJ2-5
abundance: -
v_gene: TRBV11-2
CDR3nt: TGTGCCAGCAGCCCCGGAGTAGTCTCTCAAGAGACCCAGTACTTC
CDR3aa: CASSPGVVSQETQYF

d_gene: -
j_gene: TRBJ2-7
abundance: -
v_gene: TRBV11-2
CDR3nt: TGTGCCAGCAGCCCGACCCGAGGAAGGGGCTACGAGCAGTACTTC
CDR3aa: CASSPTRGRGYEQYF

d_gene: -
j_gene: TRBJ1-6
abundance: -
v_gene: TRBV21-1
CDR3nt: TGTGCCAGTGCGGACAGGGGAGACTCACCCCTCCACTTT
CDR3aa: CASADRGDSPLHF

d_gene: -
j_gene: TRBJ2-7
abundance: -
v_gene: TRBV7-9
CDR3nt: TGTGCCAGCAGCTTAGTTTTAGGGGCGGACTCCTACGAGCAGTACTTC
CDR3aa: CASSLVLGADSYEQYF

d_gene: -
j_gene: TRBJ1-3
abundance: -
v_gene: TRBV27
CDR3nt: TGTGCCAGCAGCCAGGGAACTGGAAACACCATATATTTT
CDR3aa: CASSQGTGNTIYF

d_gene: -
j_gene: TRBJ1-4
abundance: -
v_gene: TRBV23-1
CDR3nt: TGCGCCAGCAGTCATGGGAGGGAAGGGCTTGCGGATGAAAAACTGTTTTTT
CDR3aa: CASSHGREGLADEKLFF

d_gene: -
j_gene: TRBJ2-7
abundance: once
v_gene: TRBV4-1
CDR3nt: TGCGCCAGCAGCCAAGAGGCCGGGACCGGGTACGAGCAGTACTTC
CDR3aa: CASSQEAGTGYEQYF

d_gene: -
j_gene: TRBJ1-5
abundance: -
v_gene: TRBV6-6
CDR3nt: TGTGCCAGCAGTTACTCCGGCGGGGGCAATCAGCCCCAGCATTTT
CDR3aa: CASSYSGGGNQPQHF

d_gene: TRBD1
j_gene: TRBJ2-3
abundance: few
v_gene: TRBV3-1/TRBV3-2
CDR3nt: TGTGCCAGCAGCCAGACAGGGGGAAATACGCAGTATTTT
CDR3aa: CASSQTGGNTQYF

d_gene: -
j_gene: TRBJ2-3
abundance: -
v_gene: TRBV19
CDR3nt: TGTGCCAGTAGTATTCCTGGGGCAGATACGCAGTATTTT
CDR3aa: CASSIPGADTQYF

d_gene: -
j_gene: TRBJ1-4
abundance: -
v_gene: TRBV20-1
CDR3nt: TGCAGTGCTAGTTATAATGAAAAACTGTTTTTT
CDR3aa: CSASYNEKLFF

d_gene: -
j_gene: TRBJ1-2
abundance: -
v_gene: TRBV4-1
CDR3nt: TGCGCCAGCAGCCAAGAGCCGCCTGGGGGCTACACCTTC
CDR3aa: CASSQEPPGGYTF

d_gene: TRBD1
j_gene: TRBJ2-5
abundance: -
v_gene: TRBV7-9
CDR3nt: TGTGCCAGCAGCTTAGGCCTGGACAGGGCCATACAAGAGACCCAGTACTTC
CDR3aa: CASSLGLDRAIQETQYF

d_gene: TRBD1
j_gene: TRBJ2-5
abundance: once
v_gene: TRBV10-1
CDR3nt: TGCGCCAGCAGCACACGACAGGGTGAGACCCAGTACTTC
CDR3aa: CASSTRQGETQYF

d_gene: TRBD1
j_gene: TRBJ1-4
abundance: -
v_gene: TRBV5-1
CDR3nt: TGCGCCAGCAGCGCTCGGGACAGGGGAGAAGAAAAACTGTTTTTT
CDR3aa: CASSARDRGEEKLFF

d_gene: -
j_gene: TRBJ1-3
abundance: once
v_gene: TRBV19
CDR3nt: TGTGCCACCCGACGTATCTCTGGAAACACCATATATTTT
CDR3aa: CATRRISGNTIYF

d_gene: -
j_gene: TRBJ1-5
abundance: few
v_gene: TRBV4-1
CDR3nt: TGCGCCAGCAGCCAAGATGAGGGAAGCGATCAGCCCCAGCATTTT
CDR3aa: CASSQDEGSDQPQHF

d_gene: TRBD1
j_gene: TRBJ1-4
abundance: -
v_gene: TRBV5-1
CDR3nt: TGCGCCAGCAGCTTGGCGGGACAGGTTAATGAAAAACTGTTTTTT
CDR3aa: CASSLAGQVNEKLFF

d_gene: TRBD1
j_gene: TRBJ1-2
abundance: once
v_gene: TRBV5-6
CDR3nt: TGTGCCAGCAGCTTGTACGGCGGGACAGGTCGGGACTATGGCTACACCTTC
CDR3aa: CASSLYGGTGRDYGYTF

d_gene: -
j_gene: TRBJ2-6
abundance: -
v_gene: TRBV7-2
CDR3nt: TGTGCCAGCGCCCCAGGGGCATTTTCTGGGGCCAACGTCCTGACTTTC
CDR3aa: CASAPGAFSGANVLTF

d_gene: -
j_gene: TRBJ1-1
abundance: -
v_gene: TRBV5-1
CDR3nt: TGCGCCAGCAGCCCCGGACAGACGTGGACTGAAGCTTTCTTT
CDR3aa: CASSPGQTWTEAFF

d_gene: TRBD2
j_gene: TRBJ2-1
abundance: -
v_gene: TRBV27
CDR3nt: TGTGCCAGCAGTACCCCCGTCCTAGCGGGAGTGGTCAATGAGCAGTTCTTC
CDR3aa: CASSTPVLAGVVNEQFF

d_gene: -
j_gene: TRBJ1-4
abundance: -
v_gene: TRBV5-8
CDR3nt: TGTGCCAGCAGCAGCCGGGACATGGGTAATGAAAAACTGTTTTTT
CDR3aa: CASSSRDMGNEKLFF

d_gene: -
j_gene: TRBJ2-1
abundance: -
v_gene: TRBV5-4
CDR3nt: TGTGCCAGCAGCTTACTACAGTGGAATGAGCAGTTCTTC
CDR3aa: CASSLLQWNEQFF

d_gene: -
j_gene: TRBJ1-1
abundance: -
v_gene: TRBV27
CDR3nt: TGTGCCAGCAGTTTACGGGCGGAGGCTGAAGCTTTCTTT
CDR3aa: CASSLRAEAEAFF

d_gene: TRBD1
j_gene: TRBJ2-3
abundance: few
v_gene: TRBV6-5
CDR3nt: TGTGCCAGCAGTTCCCGGACAGGCCTCCGCACAGATACGCAGTATTTT
CDR3aa: CASSSRTGLRTDTQYF

d_gene: -
j_gene: TRBJ1-1
abundance: -
v_gene: TRBV7-9
CDR3nt: TGTGCCAGCAGCAAGGGTACGGGCACTGAAGCTTTCTTT
CDR3aa: CASSKGTGTEAFF

d_gene: TRBD1
j_gene: TRBJ2-7
abundance: -
v_gene: TRBV10-2
CDR3nt: TGCGCCAGCAGTTTAGACAGGGGCCTCTACGAGCAGTACTTC
CDR3aa: CASSLDRGLYEQYF

d_gene: -
j_gene: TRBJ2-3
abundance: -
v_gene: TRBV27
CDR3nt: TGTGCCAGCAGTTACAGTGCTAGCACAGATACGCAGTATTTT
CDR3aa: CASSYSASTDTQYF

d_gene: -
j_gene: TRBJ1-1
abundance: few
v_gene: TRBV9
CDR3nt: TGTGCCAGCAGCGCCCCACGGGGGAACACTGAAGCTTTCTTT
CDR3aa: CASSAPRGNTEAFF

d_gene: -
j_gene: TRBJ1-6
abundance: once
v_gene: TRBV7-2
CDR3nt: TGTGCCAGCAGCTTAGTGAGGCGTTATTCACCCCTCCACTTT
CDR3aa: CASSLVRRYSPLHF

d_gene: -
j_gene: TRBJ2-1
abundance: few
v_gene: TRBV21-1
CDR3nt: TGTGCCACTCCCGGAAGACTAGCGGGTTACAATGAGCAGTTCTTC
CDR3aa: CATPGRLAGYNEQFF

d_gene: -
j_gene: TRBJ2-7
abundance: -
v_gene: TRBV7-9
CDR3nt: TGTGCCAGCAGCTTTAGTCGGGACGAGCAGTACTTC
CDR3aa: CASSFSRDEQYF

d_gene: TRBD2
j_gene: TRBJ2-1
abundance: -
v_gene: TRBV7-9
CDR3nt: TGTGCCAGCAGCCCTAGCGGGAGTAGGTACAATGAGCAGTTCTTC
CDR3aa: CASSPSGSRYNEQFF

d_gene: TRBD2
j_gene: TRBJ2-5
abundance: few
v_gene: TRBV29-1
CDR3nt: TGCAGCGCTAAGCCGGGACAGGGGACTAGCGGGAGAGGAGAGACCCAGTACTTC
CDR3aa: CSAKPGQGTSGRGETQYF

d_gene: -
j_gene: TRBJ2-1
abundance: -
v_gene: TRBV7-2
CDR3nt: TGTGCCAGCAGCGCGACAGTTAGCTCCTACAATGAGCAGTTCTTC
CDR3aa: CASSATVSSYNEQFF

d_gene: TRBD1
j_gene: TRBJ1-2
abundance: -
v_gene: TRBV30
CDR3nt: TGTGCCCGCTCTACCGGGACAGGATCTAACTATGGCTACACCTTC
CDR3aa: CARSTGTGSNYGYTF

d_gene: TRBD1
j_gene: TRBJ1-5
abundance: few
v_gene: TRBV2
CDR3nt: TGTGCCAGCAGTCGACAGGGGGTCAGCAATCAGCCCCAGCATTTT
CDR3aa: CASSRQGVSNQPQHF

d_gene: -
j_gene: TRBJ2-1
abundance: -
v_gene: TRBV30
CDR3nt: TGTGCCTGGAGTGTAGGGCAGGAAAGGAATTTCTTC
CDR3aa: CAWSVGQERNFF

d_gene: -
j_gene: TRBJ2-1
abundance: -
v_gene: TRBV10-3
CDR3nt: TGTGCCATCAGTGGGGTCCGGACAGAGCAGTTCTTC
CDR3aa: CAISGVRTEQFF

d_gene: TRBD2
j_gene: TRBJ2-7
abundance: -
v_gene: TRBV28
CDR3nt: TGTGCCAGCCTGGCCGGGACTAGCGTCTACGAGCAGTACTTC
CDR3aa: CASLAGTSVYEQYF

d_gene: -
j_gene: TRBJ2-3
abundance: -
v_gene: TRBV5-1
CDR3nt: TGCGCCAGCAGCTTGGGGCTTAGAGCGACCCACTTGGAGACGCAGTATTTT
CDR3aa: CASSLGLRATHLETQYF

d_gene: -
j_gene: TRBJ2-6
abundance: -
v_gene: TRBV9
CDR3nt: TGTGCCAGCAGCGTCGCCTCTTCTGGGGCCAACGTCCTGACTTTC
CDR3aa: CASSVASSGANVLTF

d_gene: -
j_gene: TRBJ2-1
abundance: -
v_gene: TRBV5-1
CDR3nt: TGCGCCAGCAGCTGGGACACGAGCTCCTACAATGAGCAGTTCTTC
CDR3aa: CASSWDTSSYNEQFF

d_gene: -
j_gene: TRBJ2-6
abundance: -
v_gene: TRBV2
CDR3nt: TGTGCCAGCAGTGTTCAGGGATCGGGGGCCAACGTCCTGACTTTC
CDR3aa: CASSVQGSGANVLTF

d_gene: -
j_gene: TRBJ1-1
abundance: -
v_gene: TRBV5-4
CDR3nt: TGTGCCAGCAGCCTTACAGGGTTTAACGCTGAAGCTTTCTTT
CDR3aa: CASSLTGFNAEAFF

d_gene: -
j_gene: TRBJ2-7
abundance: -
v_gene: TRBV11-2
CDR3nt: TGTGCCAGCAGCTTCGATCCCTCCTACGAGCAGTACTTC
CDR3aa: CASSFDPSYEQYF

d_gene: -
j_gene: TRBJ2-2
abundance: once
v_gene: TRBV11-2
CDR3nt: TGTGCCAGCAGCTTAGTTGGGACGGCCGGGCGGTTGTTTTTT
CDR3aa: CASSLVGTAGRLFF

d_gene: -
j_gene: TRBJ2-6
abundance: -
v_gene: TRBV24-1
CDR3nt: TGTGCCACCAGTCCTACGGCCTCTGGGGCCAACGTCCTGACTTTC
CDR3aa: CATSPTASGANVLTF

d_gene: TRBD2
j_gene: TRBJ2-1
abundance: -
v_gene: TRBV29-1
CDR3nt: TGCAGCGTTGAAGATTCGGAGACTAGCGGCAATGAGCAGTTCTTC
CDR3aa: CSVEDSETSGNEQFF

d_gene: -
j_gene: TRBJ1-4
abundance: -
v_gene: TRBV7-9
CDR3nt: TGTGCCAGCAGTCGTTCGGGGGGAACTAATGAAAAACTGTTTTTT
CDR3aa: CASSRSGGTNEKLFF

d_gene: -
j_gene: TRBJ1-1
abundance: -
v_gene: TRBV18
CDR3nt: TGTGCCAGCTCACCAGATATGAACACTGAAGCTTTCTTT
CDR3aa: CASSPDMNTEAFF

d_gene: -
j_gene: TRBJ2-1
abundance: -
v_gene: TRBV3-1/TRBV3-2
CDR3nt: TGTGCCAGCAGCCAAGGTTGGGGGTTATCCTACAATGAGCAGTTCTTC
CDR3aa: CASSQGWGLSYNEQFF